The present TCR beta chain was sequenced within a study of blood T cell repertoires in COVID-19. At the level of the study: The United States, Italy and Spain supplied acute and convalescent COVID-19 samples. In each case, the material was cDNA or gDNA derived from T cells, B-cell-depleted T cells, or PBMCs.

A single count supports this clone. As originally analysed: Amplification with reference gene primers provided the estimates of nucleated cell counts. Measured with immunoSEQ multiplex PCR; TCRdb has only the in-frame clones, and not every one. V, J and clone size were drawn from that table, and D and trimming were deduced from the DNA. The table has around 310,000 clones, 90% seen once. Germline CDR1 reads MNHEY; CDR2 reads SMNVEV (reference sequence). This CDR3 is built from 13 residues. V gave up 5 bases and J gave up 5 bases; unmatched junction bases: 2. Those enrolled in Seattle joined during active infection and were followed longitudinally afterward.

The clonotype comes from a woman between 40 and 50 years old with COVID-19, enrolled during active disease. This chain connects TRBV27 to TRBJ1-5, with 8 bases lining up with TRBD1. Sequencing used peripheral blood. The CDR3: CASSAQGDQPQHF. Here the CDR3 DNA reads TGTGCCAGCAGTGCACAGGGGGATCAGCCCCAGCATTTT.